These 2 T cell receptor beta chains share one sample of origin, sequenced in a study of blood T cell repertoires in COVID-19. The data were produced by immunoSEQ multiplex PCR, yet TCRdb's version contains in-frame clones alone and is incomplete. The data contain around 230,000 clones, 86% of them singletons. Material: peripheral blood. The receptors stem from a man aged 50-59 years with COVID-19, enrolled during active disease.

In its sample, this clone was seen a few times. The chain employs TRBV18 and TRBJ2-1, with D possibly being TRBD1 (6 bases). CDR1 and CDR2 from the germline V gene are KGHSH and LQKENI. V was pared by 8 bases and J by 4 bases, with 18 bases between. This CDR3 region has 15 residues. The CDR3 nucleotides are TGTGCCAGCGCCCCGACCGGGACATTTTACAATGAGCAGTTCTTC. It yields the protein CASAPTGTFYNEQFF.

The chain joins TRBV6-1 to TRBJ1-4; no definite D call. The CDR3 loop spans 16 amino acids. V was clipped by 0 bases and J by 8 bases, with 16 bases between them. Germline V gene sequence: CDR1 MNHNS, CDR2 SASEGT. DNA of the CDR3: TGTGCCAGCAGTGAAGCTCCTGGCATCGGAGGGGAAAAACTGTTTTTT. As protein: CASSEAPGIGGEKLFF.